The 14 T cell receptor beta chains in this list originate from one sample, sequenced in a study of Ad26.COV2.S vaccination and SARS-CoV-2 variants. The treatment was: over 15 received Ad26.COV2.S at low or high dose, single or two shots; about 5 received placebo; per-sample allocation not given. Vaccine and placebo recipients were sampled on day 63 after the first injection. Clones were read by immunoSEQ multiplex PCR, and TCRdb kept only the in-frame ones, dropping some. In the table there are approximately 460,000 clones, 89% of which are singletons. Sequenced here: peripheral blood, sampled in a trial of Ad26.COV2.S vaccine versus placebo. These receptors originate from a person aged 18-60 years who received the Ad26.COV2.S COVID-19 vaccine or a placebo.

The chain combines TRBV6-6 with TRBJ1-1, with D possibly being TRBD1 (5 bases). Germline V gives CDR1 MNHNY, CDR2 SVGAGI (reference sequence). The CDR3 loop spans 13 amino acids. Trimming shortened V by 7 bases and J by 2 bases, and 11 bases separated the two germline ends. The CDR3: CASTPWGNTEAFF. CDR3 DNA sequence: TGTGCCAGCACTCCGTGGGGCAACACTGAAGCTTTCTTT.

The rearrangement joins TRBV14 to TRBJ2-5; 7 nucleotides align to TRBD1. The V gene's germline CDR1 is SGHDN and CDR2 FVKESK. Trimming at V came to 4 bases and at J to 2 bases, leaving 4 bases not matched to a gene. The CDR3 has 14 residues. CDR3 sequence (DNA): TGTGCCAGCAGCCCCCTGGGACAGCAAGAGACCCAGTACTTC. It specifies CASSPLGQQETQYF. Together with reference TRBV14 and TRBJ2-5, the CDR3 gives the full variable domain: EAGVTQFPSHSVIEKGQTVTLRCDPISGHDNLYWYRRVMGKEIKFLLHFVKESKQDESGMPNNRFLAERTGGTYSTLKVQPAELEDSGVYFCASSPLGQQETQYFGPGTRLLVL.

This clone came up a few times. This chain links TRBV2 with TRBJ2-7; 9 positions match TRBD2. V gave up 5 bases and J gave up 9 bases; unmatched junction bases: 14. The CDR3 has 15 residues. CDR1 SNHLY and CDR2 FYNNEI come from the germline V gene. CDR3 in amino acids: CASSSFWVAGATQYF. The CDR3 DNA sequence: TGTGCCAGCAGTTCATTTTGGGTAGCGGGAGCCACGCAGTACTTC.

The V and J genes are TRBV5-1 and TRBJ2-3; D gene ambiguous. Germline CDR1 is SGHRS and CDR2 is YFSETQ. The CDR3 is 11 amino acids. Between the trimmed V and J ends, which lost 0 bases and 6 bases, there was a span of 2 bases. The CDR3 reads CASSLDDTQYF. The CDR3 coding sequence is TGCGCCAGCAGCTTGGATGATACGCAGTATTTT.

For the CDR3, the DNA is TGCGCCAGCAGCTTCGCTACCGGGACAGGGCGAGAGACCCAGTACTTC. Its translation is CASSFATGTGRETQYF. J is TRBJ2-5 and V is TRBV5-1, with 9 bases matching TRBD1. The CDR3 has 16 amino acids. The germline V gene has CDR1 SGHRS and CDR2 YFSETQ. V lost 2 bases and J lost 4; bases outside the gene matches: 9.

The rearrangement links TRBV28 to TRBJ2-3, with TRBD1 as a possible D gene (6 bases). CDR3 length equals 15 residues. Trimming took off 10 bases at V and 2 bases at J, with 19 bases between the two ends. Per germline, CDR1 MDHEN and CDR2 SYDVKM. CDR3 sequence: CAIRGRGLSTDTQYF. The CDR3 bases are TGTGCCATCAGGGGAAGAGGCCTTTCCACAGATACGCAGTATTTT. The variable domain in full, completed from reference TRBV28 and TRBJ2-3, reads DVKVTQSSRYLVKRTGEKVFLECVQDMDHENMFWYRQDPGLGLRLIYFSYDVKMKEKGDIPEGYSVSREKKERFSLILESASTNQTSMYLCAIRGRGLSTDTQYFGPGTRLTVL.

This clone has just a few counts. The chain employs TRBV7-2 and TRBJ2-3, with D possibly matching TRBD1 (6 bases). CDR1 is SGHTA, CDR2 FQGNSA, per germline. V was clipped by 6 bases and J by 4 bases, with 11 bases between them. CDR3 length: 13 amino acids. Here the CDR3 DNA reads TGTGCCAGCAGGCCTAACAGGGCAGATACGCAGTATTTT. The encoded protein is CASRPNRADTQYF.

The chain recombines TRBV29-1 with TRBJ2-7; D call uncertain. The V gene lost 7 bases and the J gene lost 0 bases, with 13 bases spanning the gap. The CDR3 runs 13 residues. Germline V CDR1 and CDR2: SQVTM, ANQGSEA. CDR3 in amino acids: CSAGSFSSYEQYF. DNA for the CDR3: TGCAGCGCTGGTTCATTTTCCTCCTACGAGCAGTACTTC.

CDR3 sequence (DNA): TGTGCCAGCAGAGGTAGCGGGATGGAGACCCAGTACTTC. Amino acids: CASRGSGMETQYF. The chain employs TRBV7-6 and TRBJ2-5, with 8 bases that match TRBD2. Germline values: CDR1 SGHVS, CDR2 FNYEAQ. This CDR3 has 13 amino acids. Germline trimming cut 6 bases from V and 5 bases from J; bases unmatched to any gene: 5.

This clone is a singleton in its sample. The rearrangement links TRBV4-3 to TRBJ1-2; a possible D gene is TRBD1 (5 bases). The CDR3 is 14 amino acids. V lost 4 bases and J lost 2, with 11 bases in between. CDR1 and CDR2 (germline): LGHNA, YSLEER. The CDR3, as DNA: TGCGCCAGCAGCCCCCAGGGCGAAAACTATGGCTACACCTTC. Translating gives CASSPQGENYGYTF.

This chain connects TRBV5-4 to TRBJ1-2; possible D gene TRBD1, 5 bases. The CDR3 has 20 amino acids. The ends were cut back, 0 bases at V and 4 bases at J, with 28 bases in the middle. CDR1 SGHNT and CDR2 YYREEE come from the germline V gene (reference sequence). CDR3 DNA: TGTGCCAGCAGCTTGGTCGGCACCCGGGCCCCTCTTCCGGGGCCCTATGGCTACACCTTC. Translation: CASSLVGTRAPLPGPYGYTF. Combining the CDR3 with reference TRBV5-4 and TRBJ1-2 gives the whole variable domain ETGVTQSPTHLIKTRGQQVTLRCSSQSGHNTVSWYQQALGQGPQFIFQYYREEENGRGNFPPRFSGLQFPNYSSELNVNALELDDSALYLCASSLVGTRAPLPGPYGYTFGSGTRLTVV.

The chain couples TRBV3-1 (or the pseudogene TRBV3-2) to TRBJ2-1, with 9 nucleotides matching TRBD2. Germline-derived CDR1 and CDR2 are LGHDT and YNNKEL (reference sequence). This CDR3 has 21 amino acids. V was clipped by 4 bases and J by 9 bases; unmatched bases: 28. CDR3 protein: CASSPRQGGLLLAGISGEQFF. Written as DNA, the CDR3 is TGTGCCAGCAGCCCCCGACAGGGAGGCCTTCTCCTAGCGGGAATTAGTGGTGAGCAGTTCTTC.

This clone was seen only a few times. The sample has other DNA sequences that encode this CDR3 too. The J gene is TRBJ1-6, the V gene TRBV4-3, with D perhaps matching TRBD1 (6 bases). CDR3 length: 13 amino acids. From germline, CDR1 is LGHNA and CDR2 YSLEER. The V end lost 3 bases, the J end lost 7 bases, and 7 bases lay between the germline ends. CDR3 nucleotide sequence: TGCGCCAGCAGCCAGGGGACAAATTCACCCCTCCACTTT. It yields the protein CASSQGTNSPLHF.

The chain combines TRBV4-3 with TRBJ2-3; possible D gene TRBD2, 5 bases. The CDR3 has 16 residues. With 2 bases removed from V and 3 bases from J, the gap between germline ends came to 15 bases. CDR1 is LGHNA and CDR2 is YSLEER in the germline V gene. The CDR3 is CASSQNLRTGTDTQYF. The CDR3 coding sequence is TGCGCCAGCAGCCAAAACCTCCGGACGGGGACAGATACGCAGTATTTT.